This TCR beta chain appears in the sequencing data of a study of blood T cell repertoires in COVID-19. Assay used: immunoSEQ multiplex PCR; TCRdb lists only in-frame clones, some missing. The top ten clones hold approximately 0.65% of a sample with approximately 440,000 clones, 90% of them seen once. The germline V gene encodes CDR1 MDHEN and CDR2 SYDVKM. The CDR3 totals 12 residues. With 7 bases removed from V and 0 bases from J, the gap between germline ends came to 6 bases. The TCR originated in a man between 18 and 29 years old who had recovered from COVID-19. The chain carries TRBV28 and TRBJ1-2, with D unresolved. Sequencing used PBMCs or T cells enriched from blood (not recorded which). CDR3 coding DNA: TGTGCCAGCAACCGAGCTAACTATGGCTACACCTTC. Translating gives CASNRANYGYTF.